This T cell receptor beta chain was recovered during a study of blood T cell repertoires in COVID-19. The germline gives CDR1 MDHEN, CDR2 SYDVKM. The V and J ends lost 8 bases and 4 bases respectively, with 17 bases between them. This CDR3 is 14 amino acids long. The table came from immunoSEQ multiplex PCR; TCRdb's copy has only in-frame clones and leaves some out. Of approximately 140,000 clones detected, 85% to 90% appear once; the ten largest clones hold less than 2%. This clone is a singleton in its sample. The material sequenced was peripheral blood. The receptor was derived from a woman aged 60-70 years with acute or convalescent COVID-19. The J gene is TRBJ1-1, the V gene TRBV28; D ambiguous. Here the CDR3 reads CASSGLFGGTEAFF. The CDR3 region has the DNA TGTGCCAGCTCTGGCCTCTTCGGCGGCACTGAAGCTTTCTTT.